Listed here are 19 T cell receptor beta chains from one sample, sequenced in a study of blood T cell repertoires in COVID-19. This table comes from immunoSEQ multiplex PCR, and its TCRdb copy is limited to in-frame clones, with some not included. The sample lists some 60,000 clones; around 81% were seen once. Sequencing used peripheral blood. Receptor source: a woman older than 75 with acute or convalescent COVID-19.

This chain joins TRBV6-4 and TRBJ2-2; 9 bases agree with TRBD2. The CDR3 is 16 amino acids. Looked up from germline, CDR1 is MRHNA and CDR2 is SNTAGT. V was clipped by 5 bases and J by 5 bases; unmatched bases: 9. The CDR3: CASSIIAGVPTGELFF. The CDR3 DNA reads as TGTGCCAGCAGTATAATAGCGGGAGTTCCGACCGGGGAGCTGTTTTTT.

J is TRBJ1-2 and V is TRBV4-3; 8 bases map to TRBD1. CDR1 and CDR2 from the germline V gene are LGHNA and YSLEER. The V and J ends lost 5 bases and 4 bases, in that order; junction bases with no gene match: 9. This CDR3 is 15 amino acids long. The CDR3: CASSRQGPLAYGYTF. CDR3 sequence (DNA): TGCGCCAGCAGCAGACAGGGGCCCCTAGCCTATGGCTACACCTTC.

The J gene is TRBJ1-1, the V gene TRBV10-3; D perhaps matches TRBD1 (6 bases). The germline gives CDR1 ENHRY, CDR2 SYGVKD. This CDR3 has 15 amino acids. Between the trimmed V and J ends, which lost 1 base and 3 bases, there was a span of 12 bases. CDR3 in DNA: TGTGCCATCAGTGAGTTGGGGGCAGGGGACACTGAAGCTTTCTTT. Encoded protein: CAISELGAGDTEAFF.

The rearrangement links TRBV6-2 or TRBV6-3 to TRBJ1-2, with D uncertain. Per the germline V gene, CDR1 is MNHEY and CDR2 is SVGEGT. The CDR3 has 12 residues. Trimming took 6 bases from V and 1 from J, leaving 6 bases between them. This CDR3 reads CASSDYNYGYTF. CDR3 bases: TGTGCCAGCAGCGACTATAACTATGGCTACACCTTC.

The V call is TRBV5-1, the J call TRBJ1-2; D is unclear. The CDR3 consists of 15 residues. The V gene's germline CDR1 is SGHRS and CDR2 YFSETQ. With 0 bases removed from V and 3 bases from J, the gap between germline ends came to 12 bases. The CDR3 DNA sequence: TGCGCCAGCAGCTTGGATCTTTGGGCCGACTATGGCTACACCTTC. It translates to CASSLDLWADYGYTF.

The chain joins TRBV7-9 to TRBJ2-2, with 12 positions matching TRBD2. The CDR3 is 16 amino acids. V dropped 5 bases and J dropped 7; count of bases not matched to a gene: 8. In germline, CDR1 is SEHNR, CDR2 FQNEAQ (reference sequence). DNA of the CDR3: TGTGCCAGCAGCCCAAGACTAGCGGGGGATGACGGGGAGCTGTTTTTT. The encoded protein is CASSPRLAGDDGELFF.

The V call is TRBV4-1, the J call TRBJ2-5; 7 nucleotides line up with TRBD2. The CDR3 is 16 amino acids. The germline CDR1 and CDR2 sequences are MGHRA and YSYEKL. V gave up 0 bases and J gave up 2 bases; unmatched junction bases: 6. The CDR3 is CASSQDSPSGQETQYF. The CDR3 region has the DNA TGCGCCAGCAGCCAAGATTCGCCTAGCGGACAAGAGACCCAGTACTTC.

The V call is TRBV7-3, the J call TRBJ2-1; 7 bases are shared with TRBD1. The CDR3 extends over 14 amino acids. CDR1 and CDR2 (germline): SGHTA, FQGTGA. V dropped 4 bases and J dropped 8; count of bases not matched to a gene: 8. As DNA, the CDR3 is TGTGCCAGCAGCTCCGGGACGACAGGGTATGAGCAGTTCTTC. It codes for CASSSGTTGYEQFF.

This chain uses TRBV30 with TRBJ2-1; 13 nucleotides agree with TRBD2. The germline gives CDR1 GTSNPN, CDR2 SVGIG (reference sequence). This CDR3 comprises 15 residues. V dropped 4 bases and J dropped 3; count of bases not matched to a gene: 3. For the CDR3, the DNA is TGTGCCTGGAAGGGACTAGCGGGGTTCTACAATGAGCAGTTCTTC. Amino acids: CAWKGLAGFYNEQFF.

The DNA of the CDR3 is TGTGCCAGCAGTGAAAGGCAGGGCCTTGAGCAGTTCTTC. Encoded protein: CASSERQGLEQFF. This chain links TRBV6-1 with TRBJ2-1, with a tentative D call TRBD1 (5 bases). V was pared by 2 bases and J by 9 bases, with 11 bases between. The CDR3 length is 13 residues. The germline V gene has CDR1 MNHNS and CDR2 SASEGT.

The chain recombines TRBV7-9 with TRBJ2-5; D not resolved. The V gene lost 5 bases and the J gene lost 2 bases, with 9 bases spanning the gap. The CDR3 runs to 13 residues. CDR1 SEHNR and CDR2 FQNEAQ come from the germline V gene (reference sequence). DNA for the CDR3: TGTGCCAGCAGCACCCCCAGGCAAGAGACCCAGTACTTC. This translates into CASSTPRQETQYF.

V is TRBV5-5 and J is TRBJ1-6, with D possibly TRBD1 on 6 matching bases. CDR3 length: 14 residues. Between the trimmed V and J ends, which lost 2 bases and 9 bases, there was a span of 12 bases. Germline values: CDR1 SGHKS, CDR2 YYEKEE (reference sequence). CDR3 DNA sequence: TGTGCCAGCAGCTTTACAGGGCCGGGTTCACCCCTCCACTTT. Translation: CASSFTGPGSPLHF.

The CDR3 coding sequence is TGCGCCAGCAGCTTACAGGGAAGGAATCAGCCCCAGCATTTT. Translating it yields CASSLQGRNQPQHF. V gene TRBV5-1 combines with J gene TRBJ1-5, with D tentatively TRBD1 (6 bases). CDR1 and CDR2 (germline): SGHRS, YFSETQ. V dropped 2 bases and J dropped 4 bases, with 10 bases sitting between them. The CDR3 sequence is 14 residues long.

The chain recombines TRBV6-5 with TRBJ2-7; TRBD2 matches at 7 bases. Trimming cost V 7 bases and J 6 bases; bases outside gene matches: 12. Germline V lookup: CDR1 MNHEY, CDR2 SVGAGI. The CDR3 covers 14 residues. The CDR3 nucleotides read TGTGCCAGCACCGCGGGGGTTTCCTCAGGCGAGCAGTACTTC. It translates to CASTAGVSSGEQYF.

This clone appeared a single time. The chain has TRBV5-5 and TRBJ2-5; tentative D call: TRBD2 (6 bases). Trimming left V 4 bases short and J 5 bases short, with 9 bases between. CDR1 SGHKS and CDR2 YYEKEE come from the germline V gene (reference sequence). CDR3 length equals 12 residues. The CDR3 reads CASSRGMETQYF. CDR3 in DNA: TGTGCCAGCAGCCGCGGGATGGAGACCCAGTACTTC.

CDR3 in DNA: TGTGCCAGCGCCCCCACGGGGGGAATTAGTGGCTACACCTTC. This sequence encodes CASAPTGGISGYTF. The genes are TRBV28 and TRBJ1-2, with D perhaps TRBD1 (5 bases). The CDR3 is 14 amino acids. The V gene lost 8 bases and the J gene lost 7 bases, with 20 bases spanning the gap. From germline, CDR1 is MDHEN and CDR2 SYDVKM.

This clone was counted only a few times. This chain links TRBV20-1 with TRBJ1-1, with D tentatively TRBD1 (6 bases). The CDR3 runs to 11 residues. V lost 6 bases and J lost 4, with 9 bases in between. Germline CDR1 is DFQATT and CDR2 is SNEGSKA (reference sequence). In DNA form, the CDR3 reads TGCAGTGCCCCCAGGGGCACTGAAGCTTTCTTT. Protein product: CSAPRGTEAFF.

The chain couples TRBV5-1 to TRBJ1-3; 7 positions match TRBD1. Looked up from germline, CDR1 is SGHRS and CDR2 is YFSETQ. With V trimmed by 0 bases and J by 1 base, 7 bases remained unmatched. This CDR3 contains 17 residues. The CDR3 sequence is CASSLVSRGISGNTIYF. CDR3 DNA: TGCGCCAGCAGCTTGGTTTCCAGGGGGATATCTGGAAACACCATATATTTT. The full variable domain, its missing parts supplied by reference TRBV5-1 and TRBJ1-3, is KAGVTQTPRYLIKTRGQQVTLSCSPISGHRSVSWYQQTPGQGLQFLFEYFSETQRNKGNFPGRFSGRQFSNSRSEMNVSTLELGDSALYLCASSLVSRGISGNTIYFGEGSWLTVV.

This clone was picked up one time. This chain joins TRBV30 and TRBJ2-7; D may be TRBD2 (5 bases). The CDR3 is 12 amino acids. Germline CDR1 and CDR2: GTSNPN and SVGIG (reference sequence). Trimming left V 4 bases short and J 6 bases short, with 13 bases between. The CDR3 spells CAWKGGQLEQYF. CDR3 bases: TGTGCCTGGAAGGGCGGGCAGCTCGAGCAGTACTTC.